Following are 8 T cell receptor delta chains from one sample sequenced in a study of gamma-delta T cells after stem cell transplantation. TCRdb reanalyzed the RT-PCR reads using CATT. The data hold about 2,400 delta-chain clones, with under 55% observed a single time. Input material: gamma-delta T cells. The receptors derive from a human donor. It is not recorded whose cells these are; they may come from a transplant donor.

On this clone itself: This could be a read error, since a much larger clone is one nucleotide away. The chain joins TRDV2 to TRDJ1; TRDD3 matches 11 bases. Per the germline V gene, CDR1 is GEAIGNYY and CDR2 is EKD. The CDR3 consists of 21 residues. The CDR3 loop reads CACGTVPSYAGGYRAGIKLIF. The CDR3, as DNA: TGTGCCTGTGGCACCGTCCCTTCCTACGCTGGGGGATACCGGGCGGGAATTAAACTCATCTTT.

On this clone itself: This could be a read error, since a much larger clone is one nucleotide away. Other DNA sequences from this sample encode an identical CDR3 as well. The genes are TRDV2 and TRDJ1; 13 positions agree with TRDD3. Trimming cost V 3 bases and J 3 bases; bases outside gene matches: 12. The CDR3 covers 18 residues. Per germline, CDR1 GEAIGNYY and CDR2 EKD. CDR3 sequence: CACDPVNWGIRSADKLIF. CDR3 coding DNA: TGTGCCTGTGACCCTGTCAACTGGGGGATACGCTCCGCCGATAAACTCATCTTT.

The CDR3 sequence is CACDTLFTHKGDTGGNTDKLIF. CDR3 DNA sequence: TGTGCCTGTGACACCCTCTTCACACATAAGGGGGATACGGGGGGTAACACCGATAAACTCATCTTT. The genes are TRDV2 and TRDJ1; 10 bases map to TRDD3. This CDR3 region has 22 residues. V was pared by 0 bases and J by 0 bases, with 21 bases of the junction left unmatched. The germline V gene has CDR1 GEAIGNYY and CDR2 EKD.

The chain's CDR3 is CACDWINSQKKLGDSGSGTDKLIF. CDR3 sequence (DNA): TGTGCCTGTGATTGGATCAACTCCCAAAAAAAACTGGGGGATTCGGGTTCCGGAACCGATAAACTCATCTTT. The chain uses TRDV2 and TRDJ1; 10 positions match TRDD3. Germline CDR1 GEAIGNYY, CDR2 EKD. The CDR3 is 24 amino acids. The V segment lost 4 bases and the J segment 2 bases; nucleotides outside the gene matches: 33.

Relative to its sample, this clone is medium-sized (0.01 to 0.1%). The chain combines TRDV2 with TRDJ1; D uncertain. Germline V gene sequence: CDR1 GEAIGNYY, CDR2 EKD. V was pared by 0 bases and J by 0 bases, with 10 bases between. The length of the CDR3 is 15 residues. The CDR3 region has the DNA TGTGCCTGTGACACCGTTGGTCAAAACACCGATAAACTCATCTTT. Translation: CACDTVGQNTDKLIF.

Remarks on this clone: It differs at one base from a far larger clone, so likely a read error. V and J are TRDV2 and TRDJ1; D is undetermined. The germline V gene encodes CDR1 GEAIGNYY and CDR2 EKD. The CDR3 has 16 residues. The CDR3 loop is CACDLLTPLSSDKLTF. The CDR3 coding sequence is TGTGCCTGTGACTTGTTGACCCCTCTCTCCTCCGATAAACTCACCTTT.

This clone has only one observation. The likely explanation is a read error, given a far larger clone one base away. This sample includes further DNA sequences coding for the same CDR3. This chain joins TRDV2 and TRDJ3; 7 positions agree with TRDD3. The germline gives CDR1 GEAIGNYY, CDR2 EKD. The CDR3 totals 26 residues. The DNA for the CDR3 is TGTGCCTGTGACACCGTAAAGCCCCCGGGGCTGGGGGCCACCCTTCTCAGTTCCTGGGACACCCGGCAGATGTTTTTC. Translation: CACDTVKPPGLGATLLSSWDTRQMFF.

Comments on this clone: A much larger clone lies a single base off, so this may be a read error. The J gene is TRDJ1, the V gene TRDV2, with TRDD3 matching 9 bases. The CDR3 is 14 residues long. V was clipped by 6 bases and J by 4 bases; unmatched bases: 8. The germline V gene encodes CDR1 GEAIGNYY and CDR2 EKD. CDR3 sequence: CACYRLGESDKLIF. The CDR3 DNA sequence: TGTGCCTGTTACCGACTGGGGGAAAGCGATAAACTCATCTTT.